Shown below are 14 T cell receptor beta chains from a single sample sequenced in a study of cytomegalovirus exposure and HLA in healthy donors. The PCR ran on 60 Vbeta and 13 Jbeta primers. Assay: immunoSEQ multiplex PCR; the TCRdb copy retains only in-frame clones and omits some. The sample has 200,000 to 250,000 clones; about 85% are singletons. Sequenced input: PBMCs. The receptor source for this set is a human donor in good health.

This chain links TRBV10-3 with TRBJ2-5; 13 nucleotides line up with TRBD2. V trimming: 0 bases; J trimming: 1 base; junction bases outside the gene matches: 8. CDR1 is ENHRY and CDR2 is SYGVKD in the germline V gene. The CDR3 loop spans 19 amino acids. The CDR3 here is CAISESIGLAGEGQETQYF. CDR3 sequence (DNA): TGTGCCATCAGTGAGTCGATTGGACTAGCGGGAGAAGGCCAAGAGACCCAGTACTTC.

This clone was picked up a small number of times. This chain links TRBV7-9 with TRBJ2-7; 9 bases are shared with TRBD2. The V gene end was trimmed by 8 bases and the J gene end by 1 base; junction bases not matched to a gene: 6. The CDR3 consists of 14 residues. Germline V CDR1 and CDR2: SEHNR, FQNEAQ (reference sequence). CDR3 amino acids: CASGERGESYEQYF. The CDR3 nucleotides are TGTGCCAGCGGCGAGCGGGGGGAATCCTACGAGCAGTACTTC.

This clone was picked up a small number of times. DNA of the CDR3: TGTGCCAGCAGAGGGACTTGGATGTGGGATACGCAGTATTTT. It is translated as CASRGTWMWDTQYF. J is TRBJ2-3 and V is TRBV2; a weak D match, TRBD2 (6 bases). CDR1 is SNHLY, CDR2 FYNNEI, per germline. CDR3 length: 14 residues. Trimming removed 6 bases from V and 6 bases from J, with 16 bases in between.

CDR3 sequence (DNA): TGTGCCAGCAGCTTTAGGACAGGACCCTACGAGCAGTACTTC. Amino acids: CASSFRTGPYEQYF. The chain employs TRBV7-9 and TRBJ2-7; 7 positions match TRBD1. CDR1 and CDR2 from the germline V gene are SEHNR and FQNEAQ (reference sequence). V gave up 3 bases and J gave up 2 bases; unmatched junction bases: 4. This CDR3 contains 14 residues.

Here the CDR3 reads CASSEAHGGYGYTF. The CDR3 DNA sequence: TGTGCCAGCAGTGAAGCGCATGGCGGCTATGGCTACACCTTC. The V call is TRBV6-1, the J call TRBJ1-2; D remains ambiguous. The V end lost 0 bases, the J end lost 4 bases, and 9 bases lay between the germline ends. Germline values: CDR1 MNHNS, CDR2 SASEGT. The CDR3 is 14 amino acids.

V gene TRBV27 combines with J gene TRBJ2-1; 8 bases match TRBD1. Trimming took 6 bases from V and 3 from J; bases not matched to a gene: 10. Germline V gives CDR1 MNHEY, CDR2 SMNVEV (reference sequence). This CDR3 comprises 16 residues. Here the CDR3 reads CASRLEDREDYNEQFF. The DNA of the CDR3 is TGTGCCAGCAGGTTAGAGGACAGGGAGGACTACAATGAGCAGTTCTTC.

CDR3 coding DNA: TGTGCCAGCAGTGACAGGCGCTATGGCTACACCTTC. Translated, it gives CASSDRRYGYTF. This chain joins TRBV28 and TRBJ1-2; maybe TRBD1 (6 bases). V lost 5 bases and J 4 bases, leaving 8 bases between the germline ends. CDR3 length: 12 amino acids. The germline V gene has CDR1 MDHEN and CDR2 SYDVKM.

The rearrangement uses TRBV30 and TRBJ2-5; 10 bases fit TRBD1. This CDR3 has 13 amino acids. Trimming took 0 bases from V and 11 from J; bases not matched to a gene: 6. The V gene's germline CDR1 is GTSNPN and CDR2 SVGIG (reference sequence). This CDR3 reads CAWSVGQGREQYF. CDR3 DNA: TGTGCCTGGAGTGTGGGACAGGGGCGGGAGCAGTACTTC.

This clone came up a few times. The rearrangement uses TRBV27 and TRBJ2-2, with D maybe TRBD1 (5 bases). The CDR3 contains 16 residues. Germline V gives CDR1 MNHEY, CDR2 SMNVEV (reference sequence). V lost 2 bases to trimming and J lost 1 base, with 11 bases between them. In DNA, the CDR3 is TGTGCCAGCAGTTTAATCGGTCAGGGGAACACCGGGGAGCTGTTTTTT. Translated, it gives CASSLIGQGNTGELFF.

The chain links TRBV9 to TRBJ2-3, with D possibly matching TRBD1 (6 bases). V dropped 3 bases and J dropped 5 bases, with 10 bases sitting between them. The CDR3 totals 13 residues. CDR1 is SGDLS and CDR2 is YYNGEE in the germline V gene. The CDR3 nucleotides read TGTGCCAGCAGCGCGAACAGGGAAGATACGCAGTATTTT. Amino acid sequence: CASSANREDTQYF.

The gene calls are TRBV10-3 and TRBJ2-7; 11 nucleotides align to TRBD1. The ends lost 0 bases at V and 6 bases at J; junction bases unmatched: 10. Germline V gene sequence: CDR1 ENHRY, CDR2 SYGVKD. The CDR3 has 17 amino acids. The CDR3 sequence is CAISESTMDRGPLEQYF. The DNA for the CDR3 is TGTGCCATCAGTGAGTCGACGATGGACAGGGGGCCTCTCGAGCAGTACTTC.

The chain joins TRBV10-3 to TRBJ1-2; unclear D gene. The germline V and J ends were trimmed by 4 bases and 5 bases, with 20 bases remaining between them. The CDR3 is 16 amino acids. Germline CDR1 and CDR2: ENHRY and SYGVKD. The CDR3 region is CAISVQATISPYGYTF. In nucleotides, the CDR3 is TGTGCCATCAGTGTCCAGGCCACAATCTCACCTTATGGCTACACCTTC.

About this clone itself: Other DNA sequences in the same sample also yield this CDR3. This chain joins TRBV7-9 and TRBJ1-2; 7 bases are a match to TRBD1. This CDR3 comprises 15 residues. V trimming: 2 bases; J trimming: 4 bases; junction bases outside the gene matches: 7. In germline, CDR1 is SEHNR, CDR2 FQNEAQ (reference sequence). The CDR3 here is CASSLTQGDSYGYTF. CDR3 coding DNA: TGTGCCAGCAGCTTAACACAAGGGGACAGCTATGGCTACACCTTC.

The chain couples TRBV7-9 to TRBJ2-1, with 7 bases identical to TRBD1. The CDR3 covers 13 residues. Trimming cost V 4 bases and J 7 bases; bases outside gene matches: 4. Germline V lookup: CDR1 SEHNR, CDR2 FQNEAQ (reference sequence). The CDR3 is CASSSTGINEQFF. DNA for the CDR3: TGTGCCAGCAGCTCGACAGGGATTAATGAGCAGTTCTTC.